This TCR beta chain is drawn from a study of T cells in tumors after PD-1 blockade. Study context: Blood samples averaged roughly 110,000 templates (range roughly 22,000-280,000) and roughly 37,000 unique clonotypes.

Trimming took off 5 bases at V and 2 bases at J, with 10 bases between the two ends. Germline CDR1 is MNHNY and CDR2 is SVGAGI (reference sequence). The CDR3 is 13 residues long. Here immunoSEQ multiplex PCR was the method, and the copy in TCRdb shows in-frame clones only, minus some. The data contain around 60,000 clones, around 77% of them singletons. The sequence derives from a human donor with basal cell carcinoma. The material sequenced was PBMCs, taken before anti-PD-1 treatment. The V call is TRBV6-6, the J call TRBJ2-7, with D perhaps TRBD2 (5 bases). The CDR3 sequence: CASSNGLTYEQYF. In nucleotides, the CDR3 is TGTGCCAGCAGTAACGGACTGACCTACGAGCAGTACTTC.